This note documents a single T cell receptor (beta chain) sequence. The antigen is unknown. The source of the sample is a study of radiotherapy plus CTLA-4 blockade in lung cancer. As for the study in general: Disease control was present in 30% to 40% of patients, and objective responses in under 20%. The study, taken as a whole, reports: TCR clones originating in tumors grew in number in blood after radiotherapy plus ipilimumab.

Those patients who had chemo-refractory metastatic non-small-cell lung cancer were given focal radiation along with CTLA-4 blockade through ipilimumab. Only in-frame clones appear in the TCRdb table, and some are missing; sequencing was by immunoSEQ multiplex PCR. The top ten clones hold about 23% of a sample with roughly 90,000 clones, around 83% of them seen once. This CDR3 region has 15 residues. J lost 9 bases, V lost 5 bases, and 12 bases had no gene match. Germline values: CDR1 MGHRA, CDR2 YSYEKL. This sequence was found in a human donor with non-small cell lung cancer that progressed on radiotherapy plus ipilimumab. The sequenced sample was peripheral blood, obtained from a patient treated with radiotherapy plus ipilimumab. The J gene is TRBJ2-1, the V gene TRBV4-1; 8 nucleotides match TRBD1. This CDR3 reads CASSTGQGLIIEQFF. The CDR3 DNA follows: TGCGCCAGCAGCACAGGACAGGGCTTGATTATTGAGCAGTTCTTC.